The 25 T cell receptor gamma chains listed next were all sequenced from one sample in a study of γδ T cells in repeated Plasmodium falciparum infection. Vgamma9/Vdelta2+ and Vdelta2-negative gammadelta T cells were flow-sorted from PBMC for bulk sequencing. TCRdb applied CATT to the multiplex PCR reads for clone calling. Of 13,000 to 15,000 gamma-chain clones detected, 1.5% to 2% appear once; the ten largest clones hold around 30%. The sequenced sample was gamma-delta T cells from blood. These receptors were collected from a pool of human donors (malaria-infected and uninfected, not separated).

This clone appeared many times. The protein TCRdb gives is from a much larger clone and does not agree with this DNA's translation at residue 12, likely a read error; the protein shown here comes from the DNA. The chain recombines TRGV9 with TRGJP. Germline CDR1 GITISATS, CDR2 ISYDGTV (reference sequence). The CDR3 totals 15 residues. Here the CDR3 reads CALWEVLLGKKVKVF. CDR3 DNA sequence: TGTGCCTTGTGGGAGGTGCTATTGGGCAAAAAAGTCAAGGTATTT.

About this clone itself: It differs at one base from a far larger clone, so likely a read error. The sample holds other DNA sequences that translate to the same CDR3. The CDR3 nucleotides are TGTGCCTTGTGGGAGGTGAAAACTCTTTTTTCCTCTGGTTGGTTTAAGATATTT. It translates to CALWEVKTLFSSGWFKIF. No J gene call was made, and the V gene is TRGV9. Germline assignment: CDR1 GITISATS and CDR2 ISYDGTV (reference sequence). This CDR3 region has 18 residues.

This clone was recorded a few times. The TCRdb record carries a much larger clone's protein, which differs from this DNA's translation at residue 8; a read error is the likely cause, and the protein listed here is the DNA translation. The rearrangement joins TRGV9 to TRGJP. No J gene is reported in TCRdb; it was inferred here by comparing the DNA with germline. Germline CDR1 is GITISATS and CDR2 is ISYDGTV (reference sequence). J was trimmed by 3 bases and V by 3 bases; bases with no gene match: 11. CDR3 length: 19 amino acids. The DNA for the CDR3 is TGTGCCTTGTGGGAGCAAACAATCCAGCAAGAGTTGGGCAAAAAAATCAAGGTATTT. Its protein is CALWEQTIQQELGKKIKVF.

Only a few counts were recorded for this clone. The protein held in TCRdb is that of a much larger clone and does not match this DNA's translation at residue 13, likely because of a read error; the protein shown is translated from the DNA. No call exists for the J gene, whereas the V gene is TRGV9. Germline CDR1 GITISATS, CDR2 ISYDGTV (reference sequence). This CDR3 contains 15 residues. The CDR3 loop reads CALWEPVGSDWIMTF. DNA of the CDR3: TGTGCCTTGTGGGAGCCGGTCGGTAGTGATTGGATCATGACGTTT.

This clone was observed many times. TCRdb's entry gives the protein of a much larger clone, which mismatches this DNA's translation at residue 5, likely from a read error; the protein reported here is translated from the DNA. The V gene is TRGV9, the J gene TRGJP. The J gene, left out of TCRdb, was set here by checking the DNA against germline. Germline-derived CDR1 and CDR2 are GITISATS and ISYDGTV (reference sequence). The CDR3 totals 17 residues. CDR3 coding DNA: TGTGCCTTGTGGAAGGTTGGTGGAGAGTTGGGCAAAAAAATCAAGGTATTT. This gives the protein CALWKVGGELGKKIKVF.

In this sample, this clone turned up a few times. This likely stems from a read error, as it lies one base from a far larger clone. Other DNA sequences of this sample code for an identical CDR3. The chain carries TRGV2 and TRGJ1 or TRGJ2. The J gene, not given by TCRdb, was assigned here from a germline match of the nucleotide sequence. Trimming took 0 bases from V and 10 from J; bases not matched to a gene: 9. CDR3 size: 13 residues. Germline-derived CDR1 and CDR2 are EGSNGY and YDSYNSKV. As DNA, the CDR3 is TGTGCCACCTGGGACGGGCCCTTAAACAAGAAACTCTTT. Residues: CATWDGPLNKKLF.

This clone was counted ten times or more. A far larger clone is off by one base, so a read error is likely. V is TRGV9 and J is TRGJP. CDR3 length: 15 amino acids. Germline V gene lookup returns CDR1 GITISATS and CDR2 ISYDGTV (reference sequence). Unmatched junction bases numbered 4, after V lost 2 bases and J lost 9 bases. CDR3 protein: CALWEEGLGKKIKVF. The CDR3 bases are TGTGCCTTGTGGGAGGAAGGGTTGGGCAAAAAAATCAAGGTATTT.

This clone was seen ten or more times. The mismatch at residue 5 between this DNA's translation and the TCRdb protein of a much larger clone likely reflects a read error; the protein shown is translated from the DNA. J is TRGJ1 or TRGJ2 and V is TRGV4. The CDR3 is made up of 13 amino acids. Germline V gives CDR1 EGSTGY, CDR2 YDSYTSSV. The CDR3 reads CATWGGHYCKKLF. In DNA, the CDR3 is TGTGCCACCTGGGGTGGGCATTACTGTAAGAAACTCTTT.

Many counts were recorded for this clone. TCRdb assigns this DNA the protein of a much larger clone, which departs from its translation at residue 3; this likely reflects a read error, and the protein shown comes from translating the DNA. The V call is TRGV2, the J call TRGJ1 or TRGJ2. The CDR3 is 13 amino acids. The germline V gene has CDR1 EGSNGY and CDR2 YDSYNSKV. DNA of the CDR3: TGTGCCCCCTGGGACGGGCCTCGCCATAAGAAACTCTTT. It codes for CAPWDGPRHKKLF.

A note on this clone: The protein TCRdb lists belongs to a much larger clone and differs from this DNA's translation at residue 4, which points to a read error; the protein shown is made from the DNA. The chain is built from TRGV2 and TRGJ1 or TRGJ2. Assignment of the J gene here rests on matching the DNA to germline, because TCRdb gives none. Germline loops: CDR1 EGSNGY, CDR2 YDSYNSKV. The CDR3 runs to 11 residues. This CDR3 is CATRDGPKKLF. The CDR3 coding sequence is TGTGCCACCAGGGACGGGCCCAAGAAACTCTTT.

This clone was seen only a few times. With only one base between it and a far larger clone, this is likely a read error. Other nucleotide sequences from this sample produce the same CDR3. There is no J gene call, but TRGV2 is given as the V gene. Germline V gene data show CDR1 as EGSNGY and CDR2 as YDSYNSKV. The CDR3 consists of 32 residues. CDR3 bases: TGTGCCACCTGGGACGGGCCGATAGGGATAAGAAACTCTTTAGCAGTGGAACAACACTGGTTGTCACAGGTAAGTATCGGAAGAATACAACATTTC. Protein: CATWDGPIGIRNSLAVEQHWLSQVSIGRIQHF.

The table lists this clone with many counts. The chain couples TRGV3 to TRGJP2. The V gene end was trimmed by 0 bases and the J gene end by 4 bases; junction bases not matched to a gene: 2. CDR1 is VTNTFY, CDR2 YDVSTARD, per germline (reference sequence). CDR3 size: 14 residues. CDR3 sequence reads: CATWDRPSDWIKTF. As DNA, the CDR3 is TGTGCCACCTGGGACAGGCCTAGTGATTGGATCAAGACGTTT.

This clone was seen only a few times. The mismatch at residue 5 between this DNA's translation and the TCRdb protein of a much larger clone likely reflects a read error; the protein shown is translated from the DNA. The chain uses TRGV9 and TRGJP. In germline, CDR1 is GITISATS, CDR2 ISYDGTV (reference sequence). Trimming cost V 5 bases and J 3 bases; bases outside gene matches: 4. This CDR3 region has 16 residues. The CDR3 bases are TGTGCCTTGTGGGTCCAGCAAGAGTTGGGCAAAAAAATCAAGGTATTT. This gives the protein CALWVQQELGKKIKVF.

This clone has ten or more counts. It differs at one base from a far larger clone, so likely a read error. Other DNA sequences in this sample translate to the same CDR3. The V and J genes are TRGV9 and TRGJ1 or TRGJ2. The length of the CDR3 is 13 residues. In germline, CDR1 is GITISATS, CDR2 ISYDGTV (reference sequence). V gave up 0 bases and J gave up 7 bases; unmatched junction bases: 6. CDR3 bases: TGTGCCTTGTGGGAGGTGCCTTACTATAAGAAACTCTTT. Translated: CALWEVPYYKKLF.

This clone was seen ten or more times. The limits of the CDR3 on the DNA are not certain, so only TCRdb's listed CDR3 is given. The J gene has no call, while the V gene is TRGV2. The CDR3 has 32 amino acids, counting both end residues. The germline CDR1 and CDR2 sequences are EGSNGY and YDSYNSKV. The CDR3 spells CATWTFYLLIRNSLAVEQHLLSQVSIGRIQHF.

This clone was seen many times. The TCRdb record carries a much larger clone's protein, which differs from this DNA's translation at residue 5; a read error is the likely cause, and the protein listed here is the DNA translation. The CDR3 DNA reads TGTGCCTTGTGGGTGGTGCCTCAAGAGTTGGGCAAAAAAATCAAGGTATTT. Translating it yields CALWVVPQELGKKIKVF. This chain uses TRGV9 with TRGJP. This CDR3 region has 17 residues. Per the germline V gene, CDR1 is GITISATS and CDR2 is ISYDGTV (reference sequence).

This clone was seen a handful of times. One base separates it from a far larger clone, so it is likely a read error. The rearrangement joins TRGV9 to TRGJ1 or TRGJ2. The CDR3 contains 11 residues. Looked up from germline, CDR1 is GITISATS and CDR2 is ISYDGTV (reference sequence). Here the CDR3 DNA reads TGTGCCTTGTGGGAGGTGCAGCAGAAGCTCTTT. Its protein is CALWEVQQKLF.

As to this clone: The protein recorded in TCRdb matches a much larger clone and deviates from this DNA's translation at residue 4, suggesting a read error; the protein here is obtained by translating the DNA. Other DNA sequences in this specimen translate into the identical CDR3. The genes are TRGV4 and TRGJ1 or TRGJ2. The J gene was missing in TCRdb and was found by matching the end of the DNA to germline. There are 13 residues in the CDR3. CDR1 EGSTGY and CDR2 YDSYTSSV come from the germline V gene. In DNA, the CDR3 is TGTGCCACCAGGGATGGGCCAAGGTATAAGAAACTCTTT. This gives the protein CATRDGPRYKKLF.

The table lists this clone with many counts. TCRdb's listed protein matches a much larger clone and diverges from this DNA's translation at residue 3, likely through a read error; the protein shown comes from the DNA. The J gene is TRGJ1 or TRGJ2, the V gene TRGV9. The J gene comes from matching the DNA to germline here; TCRdb lacks it. This CDR3 comprises 13 residues. Germline V gene data show CDR1 as GITISATS and CDR2 as ISYDGTV (reference sequence). CDR3 nucleotide sequence: TGTGCCTCGTGGGAGGTCTTTTGGGATAAGAAACTCTTT. It translates to CASWEVFWDKKLF.

This clone was counted ten times or more. The likely explanation is a read error, given a far larger clone one base away. Other DNA sequences in this specimen translate into the identical CDR3. This chain's CDR3 is CALWEVRYKKLF. DNA for the CDR3: TGTGCCTTGTGGGAGGTGCGCTATAAGAAGCTCTTT. The rearrangement links TRGV9 to TRGJ1 or TRGJ2. CDR1 and CDR2 (germline): GITISATS, ISYDGTV (reference sequence). This CDR3 has 12 residues.

As to this clone: TCRdb records a much larger clone's protein for this DNA, with a difference at residue 5 that likely arises from a read error; the protein given is the translation of the DNA. V gene TRGV4 combines with J gene TRGJ1 or TRGJ2. TCRdb gives no J gene; it was assigned here by matching the DNA to germline. With 5 bases clipped from V and 3 bases from J, the junction kept 13 bases outside the gene matches. The CDR3 consists of 15 residues. CDR1 is EGSTGY, CDR2 YDSYTSSV, per germline. For the CDR3, the DNA is TGTGCCACCTGGGGTGGCAAGGGAACTTATTATAAGAAACTCTTT. This codes for CATWGGKGTYYKKLF.

About this clone: Because the CDR3's place on the DNA is in doubt, the DNA is left out and the CDR3 is given as listed by TCRdb. The V gene call reads TRGV4; no J gene was called. The CDR3 length equals 33 residues, ends included. Germline V CDR1 and CDR2: EGSTGY, YDSYTSSV. The CDR3 here is CATWDRNFIIIRNSLAVEQHLVSQVSIGRIQHF.

This clone was recorded a few times. TCRdb assigns this DNA the protein of a much larger clone, which departs from its translation at residue 11; this likely reflects a read error, and the protein shown comes from translating the DNA. The chain recombines TRGV9 with TRGJP. TCRdb leaves out the J gene; it was filled in here by matching the DNA to germline. V dropped 0 bases and J dropped 4; count of bases not matched to a gene: 36. There are 28 residues in the CDR3. Looked up from germline, CDR1 is GITISATS and CDR2 is ISYDGTV (reference sequence). CDR3 DNA: TGTGCCTTGTGGGAGGTGTTCCGAACCCAAGGTTCAGGCCCTTTACGCCTTCAACAAGAGTTGGGCAAAAAAATCAAGGTATTT. Translating gives CALWEVFRTQGSGPLRLQQELGKKIKVF.

As to this clone: This likely reflects a read error, since a far larger clone is one base away. Additional DNA sequences in this sample encode the identical CDR3. The chain links TRGV9 to TRGJP. The J gene comes from matching the DNA to germline here; TCRdb lacks it. The germline gives CDR1 GITISATS, CDR2 ISYDGTV (reference sequence). The V segment lost 4 bases and the J segment 3 bases; nucleotides outside the gene matches: 6. The CDR3 has 17 amino acids. The CDR3 is CALWEVPQELGKKIKVF. The CDR3 region has the DNA TGTGCCTTGTGGGAAGTCCCGCAAGAGTTGGGCAAAAAAATCAAGGTATTT.

This clone was seen repeatedly, ten times or more. This is likely an artifact of a read error, given a far larger clone one base away. The identical CDR3 is also encoded by other nucleotide sequences in the sample. The V and J genes are TRGV9 and TRGJP. As TCRdb names no J gene, one was assigned here on the basis of a DNA match to germline. Trimming took 0 bases from V and 7 from J; bases not matched to a gene: 12. The germline gives CDR1 GITISATS, CDR2 ISYDGTV (reference sequence). The CDR3 spans 19 residues. CDR3 DNA: TGTGCCTTGTGGGAGGTGCATCGCCCTCAGGAGTTGGGCAAAAAAATCAAGGTATTT. Amino acids: CALWEVHRPQELGKKIKVF.